The 20 T cell receptor beta chains in this list originate from one sample, sequenced in a study of pediatric ulcerative colitis. Here immunoSEQ multiplex PCR was the method, and the copy in TCRdb shows in-frame clones only, minus some. This table holds about 64,000 clones, about nine tenths found once. The sequenced sample consisted of blood. The origin of the receptors is a boy younger than 18 with severe ulcerative colitis.

The chain has TRBV29-1 and TRBJ2-7; 8 nucleotides agree with TRBD2. The CDR3 consists of 14 residues. With 2 bases clipped from V and 0 bases from J, the junction kept 3 bases outside the gene matches. The germline CDR1 and CDR2 sequences are SQVTM and ANQGSEA. The CDR3 DNA follows: TGCAGCGTTGAATTTAGCGGGGACTCCTACGAGCAGTACTTC. Translation gives CSVEFSGDSYEQYF.

This clone was counted between two and nine times. This sequence joins TRBV6-5 and TRBJ1-1, with D unresolved. The CDR3 spans 15 residues. Trimming shortened V by 4 bases and J by 9 bases, and 21 bases separated the two germline ends. CDR1 is MNHEY, CDR2 SVGAGI, per germline. The CDR3 coding sequence is TGTGCCAGCAGTTCCACTACGGGGAAGGGCCTCAAAGCTTTCTTT. It is translated as CASSSTTGKGLKAFF.

The rearrangement joins TRBV6-5 to TRBJ2-6, with TRBD2 as a possible D gene (6 bases). The CDR3 consists of 15 residues. Trimming pared 4 bases from V and 4 bases from J, leaving 11 bases between. Germline V CDR1 and CDR2: MNHEY, SVGAGI. In DNA form, the CDR3 reads TGTGCCAGCAGTTTAGCGGTATCGGGGGCCAACGTCCTGACTTTC. It yields the protein CASSLAVSGANVLTF.

The chain couples TRBV19 to TRBJ2-1; TRBD1 or TRBD2 may be the D gene (5 bases each). The CDR3 has 11 residues. Germline CDR1 and CDR2: LNHDA and SQIVND (reference sequence). CDR3 in DNA: TGTGCAGTGGGGGATAAGAATGAGCAGTTCTTC. It encodes CAVGDKNEQFF.

V gene TRBV11-3 combines with J gene TRBJ2-5; TRBD2 matches at 10 bases. Per the germline V gene, CDR1 is SGHNT and CDR2 is YENEEA. V shed 5 bases and J 1 base; nucleotides not matched to a gene: 16. The CDR3 runs to 19 residues. CDR3 protein: CASSKSWLAGVGSQETQYF. For the CDR3, the DNA is TGTGCCAGCAGCAAATCGTGGCTAGCGGGAGTAGGTAGCCAAGAGACCCAGTACTTC.

This clone has a handful of counts. The chain is built from TRBV7-9 and TRBJ1-1, with 9 positions matching TRBD1. The germline V gene encodes CDR1 SEHNR and CDR2 FQNEAQ (reference sequence). The length of the CDR3 is 13 residues. J gave up 5 bases and V 3 bases, and 1 base lay outside the gene matches. The CDR3 protein is CASSFGTGTEAFF. The DNA of the CDR3 is TGTGCCAGCAGCTTTGGGACAGGGACTGAAGCTTTCTTT. Using reference TRBV7-9 and TRBJ1-1 for the parts outside the CDR3, the full variable domain is DTGVSQNPRHKITKRGQNVTFRCDPISEHNRLYWYRQTLGQGPEFLTYFQNEAQLEKSRLLSDRFSAERPKGSFSTLEIQRTEQGDSAMYLCASSFGTGTEAFFGQGTRLTVV.

The V gene is TRBV7-2, the J gene TRBJ2-7; D may be TRBD1 (5 bases). The CDR3 is 13 amino acids. CDR1 and CDR2 from the germline V gene are SGHTA and FQGNSA. The germline V and J ends were trimmed by 10 bases and 3 bases, with 16 bases remaining between them. Here the CDR3 reads CATRETANYEQYF. As DNA, the CDR3 is TGTGCCACCCGCGAGACAGCTAACTACGAGCAGTACTTC.

The chain couples TRBV11-3 to TRBJ2-7, with 8 bases lining up with TRBD1. The CDR3 extends over 14 amino acids. V was clipped by 5 bases and J by 3 bases; unmatched bases: 6. Per germline, CDR1 SGHNT and CDR2 YENEEA. The CDR3 loop reads CASSPLDRDYEQYF. In nucleotides, the CDR3 is TGTGCCAGCAGCCCTCTGGACAGGGACTACGAGCAGTACTTC. Looking up the rest from reference TRBV11-3 and TRBJ2-7 gives the full variable domain: EAGVVQSPRYKIIEKKQPVAFWCNPISGHNTLYWYLQNLGQGPELLIRYENEEAVDDSQLPKDRFSAERLKGVDSTLKIQPAELGDSAVYLCASSPLDRDYEQYFGPGTRLTVT.

The rearrangement joins TRBV6-5 to TRBJ2-7, with 8 bases aligning to TRBD1. The V segment lost 1 base and the J segment 2 bases; nucleotides outside the gene matches: 7. The CDR3 is 16 amino acids. Per the germline V gene, CDR1 is MNHEY and CDR2 is SVGAGI. The CDR3 DNA reads TGTGCCAGCAGTTACTGGGGACAGGAGAAGACCTACGAGCAGTACTTC. Amino acid sequence: CASSYWGQEKTYEQYF.

This clone showed up just once. This rearrangement joins TRBV5-1 to TRBJ2-3, with TRBD2 as a possible D gene (5 bases). From germline, CDR1 is SGHRS and CDR2 YFSETQ. The CDR3 has 14 amino acids. The V end was cut by 2 bases, the J end by 2 bases, with 9 bases between. The CDR3 nucleotides read TGCGCCAGCAGCTTAAGCGGACCCACAGATACGCAGTATTTT. This sequence encodes CASSLSGPTDTQYF.

The V and J genes are TRBV9 and TRBJ2-5; TRBD1 matches 8 bases. The CDR3 has 17 amino acids. Germline CDR1 is SGDLS and CDR2 is YYNGEE. With V trimmed by 4 bases and J by 2 bases, 13 bases remained unmatched. Written as DNA, the CDR3 is TGTGCCAGCAGCCCCTCGAATGGCAGGGGGCTACAAGAGACCCAGTACTTC. This gives the protein CASSPSNGRGLQETQYF.

The gene calls are TRBV6-1 and TRBJ1-3; TRBD1 matches at 9 bases. Germline CDR1 MNHNS, CDR2 SASEGT. The CDR3 is 13 residues long. J gave up 7 bases and V 8 bases, and 6 bases lay outside the gene matches. The CDR3 sequence: CASVPDRGNTIYF. The CDR3, as DNA: TGTGCCAGCGTCCCCGACAGGGGGAACACCATATATTTT.

The CDR3 sequence: CASSQDPRTGTNEKLFF. The CDR3 region has the DNA TGTGCCAGCAGCCAAGATCCCCGGACAGGAACTAATGAAAAACTGTTTTTT. The gene calls are TRBV4-2 and TRBJ1-4, with 7 positions matching TRBD1. The V gene's germline CDR1 is LGHNA and CDR2 YNFKEQ. CDR3 size: 17 residues. V lost 0 bases and J lost 1; bases outside the gene matches: 5.

The CDR3 spells CASSADQGAGTEAFF. CDR3 DNA sequence: TGTGCCAGCAGCGCGGATCAGGGGGCGGGCACTGAAGCTTTCTTT. This rearrangement joins TRBV5-4 to TRBJ1-1; the match to TRBD1 covers 8 bases. The V and J ends lost 4 bases and 4 bases, in that order; junction bases with no gene match: 9. CDR1 and CDR2 from the germline V gene are SGHNT and YYREEE (reference sequence). The CDR3 runs to 15 residues.

V usage is TRBV6-5 and J usage is TRBJ1-1, with D possibly TRBD1 on 6 matching bases. The CDR3 is made up of 14 amino acids. Germline V gene data show CDR1 as MNHEY and CDR2 as SVGAGI. Trimming pared 2 bases from V and 1 base from J, leaving 8 bases between. DNA of the CDR3: TGTGCCAGCAGTTACACAGGGCAGAACACTGAAGCTTTCTTT. Residues: CASSYTGQNTEAFF.

CDR3: CASSLLGEQYF. The CDR3 DNA is TGTGCCAGCAGTTTATTGGGCGAGCAGTACTTC. V usage is TRBV27 and J usage is TRBJ2-7; D is unclear. Trimming took off 1 base at V and 6 bases at J, with 4 bases between the two ends. CDR1 and CDR2 (germline): MNHEY, SMNVEV (reference sequence). This CDR3 has 11 amino acids.

V gene TRBV6-6 combines with J gene TRBJ1-2; 8 nucleotides align to TRBD1. This CDR3 is 16 amino acids long. V was clipped by 1 base and J by 5 bases; unmatched bases: 9. Germline CDR1 and CDR2: MNHNY and SVGAGI (reference sequence). As DNA, the CDR3 is TGTGCCAGCAGTTACTGGTTGTCAGGGGGCGCATATGGCTACACCTTC. Translating it yields CASSYWLSGGAYGYTF.

The V and J genes are TRBV19 and TRBJ1-1; D remains unclear. V was pared by 3 bases and J by 2 bases, with 7 bases between. The CDR3 is 13 amino acids. The V gene's germline CDR1 is LNHDA and CDR2 SQIVND (reference sequence). CDR3 sequence: CASSMSGNTEAFF. DNA for the CDR3: TGTGCCAGTAGTATGTCGGGAAACACTGAAGCTTTCTTT.

CDR3 residues: CASSLRLDTEAFF. The CDR3 nucleotides read TGTGCCAGCAGCTTAAGGTTAGACACTGAAGCTTTCTTT. The chain recombines TRBV7-3 with TRBJ1-1; D not resolved. Per the germline V gene, CDR1 is SGHTA and CDR2 is FQGTGA. The CDR3 runs to 13 residues. V was clipped by 1 base and J by 3 bases, with 6 bases between them. Based on the CDR3 plus reference TRBV7-3 and TRBJ1-1, the full variable domain is GAGVSQTPSNKVTEKGKYVELRCDPISGHTALYWYRQSLGQGPEFLIYFQGTGAADDSGLPNDRFFAVRPEGSVSTLKIQRTERGDSAVYLCASSLRLDTEAFFGQGTRLTVV.

The table lists this clone with a count of one. V is TRBV27 and J is TRBJ2-7, with D perhaps TRBD1 (5 bases). V lost 10 bases, J lost 6 bases, and 13 bases lay in between. The CDR3 has 11 residues. Germline CDR1 MNHEY, CDR2 SMNVEV (reference sequence). This CDR3 is CATGPGAEQYF. Here the CDR3 DNA reads TGTGCCACCGGGCCTGGGGCCGAGCAGTACTTC.